This T cell receptor (beta chain) comes out of a study of cytomegalovirus exposure and HLA in healthy donors. Comment on this clone: The germline gene is not matched at one end of the junction; a read error may be the cause.

The CDR3 covers 17 residues. Germline CDR1 reads LNHNV; CDR2 reads YYDKDF (reference sequence). Vbeta (60) and Jbeta (13) primers were used in the PCR. Clones were read by immunoSEQ multiplex PCR, and TCRdb kept only the in-frame ones, dropping some. The table has under 150,000 clones, around three quarters seen once; the top ten hold 2% to 2.5%. The specimen sequenced was PBMCs. The rearrangement links TRBV15 to TRBJ2-1, with TRBD2 identical over 12 bases. The clonotype originates from a man aged 30-40 years in good health and CMV-seronegative. The CDR3 DNA is TGTGCCACCAGACGTCAGACTAGCGGGAGTCGAAGGGATGAGCAGCTCTTC. Protein product: CATRRQTSGSRRDEQLF.